These 16 T cell receptor beta chains came from one sample sequenced in a study of T cells in Graves' hyperthyroidism and ophthalmopathy. TCR beta CDR3 region amplification was performed from RNA transcripts. The HTBI primer set drove a first-round RT-PCR of the TCR CDR3. MiXCR was run by TCRdb on the multiplex PCR reads, yielding one entry per CDR3 protein. This sample carries around 290,000 distinct CDR3 sequences, about 15% of them seen once, and the ten largest clones take around 55%. The sample taken for sequencing was blood. Receptors were obtained from a woman aged 60-75 years with Graves' ophthalmopathy.

This clonotype was seen ten or more times. The rearrangement joins TRBV5-1 to TRBJ1-1; TRBD1 matches 7 bases. CDR1 and CDR2 from the germline V gene are SGHRS and YFSETQ. J gave up 7 bases and V 1 base, and 16 bases lay outside the gene matches. The CDR3 is made up of 17 amino acids. The CDR3: CASSLLPGGQGGYEAFF. Here the CDR3 DNA reads TGCGCCAGCAGCTTGTTGCCGGGGGGTCAGGGGGGCTATGAAGCTTTCTTT.

This clonotype was counted between two and nine times. The CDR3 is CASKIPSVSTEAFF. In DNA form, the CDR3 reads TGTGCCAGCAAAATCCCCTCGGTCAGCACTGAAGCTTTCTTT. V gene TRBV6-2 or TRBV6-3 combines with J gene TRBJ1-1; D not resolved. V was shortened by 7 bases and J by 4 bases, with 16 bases between the two germline ends. Looked up from germline, CDR1 is MNHEY and CDR2 is SVGEGT. This CDR3 has 14 residues.

This clonotype showed up just a few times. V and J are TRBV20-1 and TRBJ1-1, with 7 bases matching TRBD1. From germline, CDR1 is DFQATT and CDR2 SNEGSKA (reference sequence). The CDR3 contains 13 residues. The V gene end was trimmed by 3 bases and the J gene end by 3 bases; junction bases not matched to a gene: 4. The CDR3 DNA sequence: TGCAGTGCTAGCGCAGGGGGAGACACTGAAGCTTTCTTT. This encodes CSASAGGDTEAFF.

Written as DNA, the CDR3 is TGCGCCAGCAGCACCCGACAGTCAACTAATGAAAAACTGTTTTTT. Protein sequence: CASSTRQSTNEKLFF. The J gene is TRBJ1-4, the V gene TRBV4-1, with D perhaps matching TRBD1 (5 bases). Per germline, CDR1 MGHRA and CDR2 YSYEKL. The CDR3 runs 15 residues. V lost 5 bases to trimming and J lost 0 bases, with 10 bases between them.

This clonotype has a count of ten or more. The chain couples TRBV7-8 to TRBJ2-1; perhaps TRBD2 as D (5 bases). V lost 4 bases and J 0 bases, leaving 16 bases between the germline ends. This CDR3 region has 17 residues. From germline, CDR1 is SGHVS and CDR2 FQNEAQ. CDR3 sequence (DNA): TGTGCCAGCAGCTCCCATGAAAGCGGCAGCTCCTACAATGAGCAGTTCTTC. The encoded protein is CASSSHESGSSYNEQFF.

The V call is TRBV7-2, the J call TRBJ2-5, with 7 bases lining up with TRBD1. This CDR3 is 16 amino acids long. Germline lookup yields CDR1 SGHTA and CDR2 FQGNSA. The V and J ends lost 0 bases and 2 bases, in that order; junction bases with no gene match: 6. Here the CDR3 DNA reads TGTGCCAGCAGCTTAGCGACAGGGATGGGTCAAGAGACCCAGTACTTC. It specifies CASSLATGMGQETQYF.

There are many counts of this clonotype. This CDR3 is CASSAGSGTEGPQHF. The CDR3 DNA is TGCGCCAGCAGCGCCGGCTCCGGGACCGAGGGGCCCCAGCATTTT. The rearrangement joins TRBV5-1 to TRBJ1-5; TRBD1 is a possible D gene (5 bases). The CDR3 runs to 15 residues. Germline CDR1 is SGHRS and CDR2 is YFSETQ. V shed 4 bases and J shed 9 bases, with 20 bases lying between them.

On this clonotype itself: A single base separates this from a much larger clone, so it may be a read error. The chain couples TRBV4-2 to TRBJ2-5, with 7 bases matching TRBD1. The ends lost 0 bases at V and 5 bases at J; junction bases unmatched: 9. The CDR3 is 16 amino acids. CDR1 and CDR2 from the germline V gene are LGHNA and YNFKEQ. CDR3 amino acids: CASSQESQGDGETQYF. The CDR3 region has the DNA TGTGCCAGCAGCCAAGAAAGCCAGGGGGATGGGGAGACCCAGTACTTC.

This clonotype has ten or more counts. This chain joins TRBV7-9 and TRBJ2-7; D not resolved. Germline-derived CDR1 and CDR2 are SEHNR and FQNEAQ (reference sequence). This CDR3 has 12 amino acids. V gave up 2 bases and J gave up 7 bases, with 9 bases separating them. The CDR3 region is CASSLLGMEQYF. CDR3 in DNA: TGTGCCAGCAGCTTATTGGGGATGGAGCAGTACTTC.

This clonotype showed up just a few times. The chain carries TRBV10-3 and TRBJ1-6, with a possible D match to TRBD1 (5 bases). The CDR3 has 14 amino acids. In germline, CDR1 is ENHRY, CDR2 SYGVKD. Trimming pared 4 bases from V and 5 bases from J, leaving 9 bases between. The CDR3 is CAISVGGNNSPLHF. DNA for the CDR3: TGTGCCATCAGTGTGGGGGGTAATAATTCACCCCTCCACTTT.

This clonotype was seen repeatedly, ten times or more. The genes are TRBV3-1 and TRBJ1-3; D is unclear. V shed 4 bases and J shed 6 bases, with 7 bases lying between them. Germline loops: CDR1 LGHDT, CDR2 YNNKEL (reference sequence). This CDR3 has 12 residues. CDR3 in DNA: TGTGCCAGCAGCCTTAGGACAAACACCATATATTTT. It is translated as CASSLRTNTIYF.

Remarks on this clonotype: This likely comes from a read error, as the CDR3 has no conserved phenylalanine or tryptophan at its end. This rearrangement joins TRBV20-1 to TRBJ1-5; TRBD1 is a possible D gene (5 bases). This CDR3 region has 11 residues. Germline V gene sequence: CDR1 DFQATT, CDR2 SNEGSKA (reference sequence). V was cut by 4 bases and J by 6 bases, with 7 bases left in between. DNA of the CDR3: TGCAGTGCTACCCAGGGTCAGCCCCAGCATATT. It codes for CSATQGQPQHI.

This clonotype was detected many times. The gene calls are TRBV2 and TRBJ1-1; D gene ambiguous. The CDR3 is 14 residues long. From germline, CDR1 is SNHLY and CDR2 FYNNEI. Trimming removed 5 bases from V and 0 bases from J, with 10 bases in between. In DNA form, the CDR3 reads TGTGCCAGCAGTTTCGACTTTATGAACACTGAAGCTTTCTTT. It specifies CASSFDFMNTEAFF.

This clonotype was seen at least ten times. The chain is built from TRBV7-2 and TRBJ2-3; TRBD1 matches 7 bases. CDR3 length: 16 amino acids. Germline CDR1 reads SGHTA; CDR2 reads FQGNSA. V was clipped by 7 bases and J by 1 base; unmatched bases: 11. CDR3 residues: CASIQNRGGGTDTQYF. The CDR3 DNA reads TGTGCCAGCATCCAGAACAGGGGCGGTGGCACAGATACGCAGTATTTT.

This clonotype was detected ten times or more. The V call is TRBV27, the J call TRBJ2-5; D is possibly TRBD1 (5 bases). Germline V lookup: CDR1 MNHEY, CDR2 SMNVEV (reference sequence). The CDR3 contains 13 residues. V shed 5 bases and J shed 5 bases, with 12 bases lying between them. The CDR3 here is CASSRQAGETQYF. DNA for the CDR3: TGTGCCAGCAGTCGGCAAGCAGGGGAGACCCAGTACTTC.

The V gene is TRBV9, the J gene TRBJ2-7, with 7 bases matching TRBD2. The CDR3 length is 13 residues. Per the germline V gene, CDR1 is SGDLS and CDR2 is YYNGEE. V trimming: 4 bases; J trimming: 6 bases; junction bases outside the gene matches: 7. CDR3 nucleotides: TGTGCCAGCAGCCCCGGGACTAAGCTCGAGCAGTACTTC. Translation gives CASSPGTKLEQYF.